The 31 T cell receptor beta chains reported below all come from one sample, sequenced in a study of T-cell reconstitution after alpha-beta-depleted transplantation in children. Unique molecular identifiers were incorporated when the TCRbeta library was constructed. TCRdb recomputed calls from the PCR reads with MiXCR, one row per CDR3 protein. Seen here are approximately 190,000 distinct CDR3 sequences, about 8.7% observed once, and the top ten hold approximately 34%. This specimen was PBMCs, mostly from graft donor cells, taken 360 days after TCRalphabeta/CD19-depleted stem cell transplant. The receptor source for this set is a male patient aged 2 to 10 who had a stem cell transplant for acute myeloid leukemia, so the T cells may come from the graft donor.

This clonotype was seen at least ten times. The gene calls are TRBV7-4 and TRBJ1-2, with D tentatively TRBD1 (5 bases). Germline V lookup: CDR1 SGHVT, CDR2 SQSDAQ. The germline V and J ends were trimmed by 4 bases and 2 bases, with 14 bases remaining between them. This CDR3 has 15 amino acids. The CDR3 sequence is CASSSPGRMNYGYTF. The CDR3 DNA reads TGTGCCAGCAGCTCGCCGGGACGCATGAACTATGGCTACACCTTC.

The gene calls are TRBV20-1 and TRBJ1-5; TRBD1 is a possible D gene (5 bases). V gave up 6 bases and J gave up 7 bases, with 10 bases separating them. Per the germline V gene, CDR1 is DFQATT and CDR2 is SNEGSKA (reference sequence). The CDR3 spans 11 residues. The CDR3 DNA sequence: TGCAGTGCCGGCAGGGTGCAGCCCCAGCATTTT. Translated, it gives CSAGRVQPQHF.

There are many counts of this clonotype. This rearrangement joins TRBV7-9 to TRBJ2-3; 9 bases are shared with TRBD2. CDR1 and CDR2 from the germline V gene are SEHNR and FQNEAQ (reference sequence). The ends lost 3 bases at V and 5 bases at J; junction bases unmatched: 6. This CDR3 has 15 residues. The CDR3 bases are TGTGCCAGCAGCTTGGGTGCGGGAGGGCGAGATACGCAGTATTTT. Translating gives CASSLGAGGRDTQYF. The full variable domain, its missing parts supplied by reference TRBV7-9 and TRBJ2-3, is DTGVSQNPRHKITKRGQNVTFRCDPISEHNRLYWYRQTLGQGPEFLTYFQNEAQLEKSRLLSDRFSAERPKGSFSTLEIQRTEQGDSAMYLCASSLGAGGRDTQYFGPGTRLTVL.

This clonotype turned up a few times. This rearrangement joins TRBV7-3 to TRBJ2-1; 8 bases agree with TRBD2. This CDR3 is 15 amino acids long. The J segment lost 6 bases and the V segment lost 3 bases, leaving 7 bases of the junction unmatched. Germline CDR1 and CDR2: SGHTA and FQGTGA. CDR3 nucleotides: TGTGCCAGCAGCTTTAGAGCGGGGGTATCCAATGAGCAGTTCTTC. Translation: CASSFRAGVSNEQFF. The full variable domain, completed using reference TRBV7-3 and TRBJ2-1, is GAGVSQTPSNKVTEKGKYVELRCDPISGHTALYWYRQSLGQGPEFLIYFQGTGAADDSGLPNDRFFAVRPEGSVSTLKIQRTERGDSAVYLCASSFRAGVSNEQFFGPGTRLTVL.

This clonotype was observed a handful of times. This chain connects TRBV9 to TRBJ1-2, with D possibly being TRBD1 (5 bases). V lost 3 bases and J 8 bases, leaving 20 bases between the germline ends. From germline, CDR1 is SGDLS and CDR2 YYNGEE. The length of the CDR3 is 15 residues. CDR3 DNA: TGTGCCAGCAGCGCATCTACGGGACCCCGGACCGGCTACACCTTC. It translates to CASSASTGPRTGYTF.

This clonotype was seen ten or more times. V and J are TRBV29-1 and TRBJ2-1, with 9 bases aligning to TRBD2. The CDR3 sequence is 14 residues long. V lost 0 bases to trimming and J lost 13 bases; unmatched junction nucleotides: 10. Germline values: CDR1 SQVTM, CDR2 ANQGSEA. DNA for the CDR3: TGCAGCGTTGAAGAAGGAGGAGTTCTAGCGGGACAGTTCTTC. Its protein is CSVEEGGVLAGQFF.

The CDR3 region is CASSYSIQGGYEQYF. CDR3 in DNA: TGTGCCAGCAGTTACTCGATACAGGGCGGGTACGAGCAGTACTTC. The chain is built from TRBV6-5 and TRBJ2-7, with TRBD1 as a possible D gene (6 bases). Germline CDR1 and CDR2: MNHEY and SVGAGI. Trimming left V 0 bases short and J 4 bases short, with 13 bases between. The CDR3 runs to 15 residues.

This clonotype appeared a few times. The genes are TRBV7-3 and TRBJ2-2; D remains ambiguous. The CDR3 contains 17 residues. The V gene's germline CDR1 is SGHTA and CDR2 FQGTGA. V was trimmed by 5 bases and J by 0 bases, leaving 16 bases between them. The chain's CDR3 is CASSPIPDLANTGELFF. The CDR3 bases are TGTGCCAGCAGCCCGATCCCGGACCTCGCGAACACCGGGGAGCTGTTTTTT.

This clonotype was seen only a few times. The chain links TRBV12-3 or TRBV12-4 to TRBJ1-4; TRBD1 aligns across 8 bases. There are 15 residues in the CDR3. The V and J ends lost 5 bases and 5 bases, in that order; junction bases with no gene match: 7. The chain's CDR3 is CASSPGGPGNEKLFF. For the CDR3, the DNA is TGTGCCAGCAGTCCAGGGGGCCCAGGAAATGAAAAACTGTTTTTT.

The rearrangement joins TRBV7-8 to TRBJ2-7; D is uncertain. V shed 5 bases and J shed 4 bases, with 15 bases lying between them. The germline V gene encodes CDR1 SGHVS and CDR2 FQNEAQ. The CDR3 sequence is 14 residues long. Here the CDR3 DNA reads TGTGCCAGCAGCCCGCTAGGTATTGGATACGAGCAGTACTTC. Translation: CASSPLGIGYEQYF. The complete variable domain, with remaining parts taken from reference TRBV7-8 and TRBJ2-7, reads GAGVSQSPRYKVAKRGQDVALRCDPISGHVSLFWYQQALGQGPEFLTYFQNEAQLDKSGLPSDRFFAERPEGSVSTLKIQRTQQEDSAVYLCASSPLGIGYEQYFGPGTRLTVT.

J is TRBJ2-7 and V is TRBV12-3 or TRBV12-4; D tentatively reads TRBD1 or TRBD2 (5 bases each). V was trimmed by 7 bases and J by 1 base, leaving 14 bases between them. This CDR3 comprises 14 residues. This chain's CDR3 is CASTPGPLSYEQYF. The DNA for the CDR3 is TGTGCCAGCACTCCGGGACCCTTATCCTACGAGCAGTACTTC.

There are many counts of this clonotype. The V gene is TRBV2, the J gene TRBJ2-2, with 7 bases lining up with TRBD1. From germline, CDR1 is SNHLY and CDR2 FYNNEI. The CDR3 length is 14 residues. The trim removed 6 bases at V and 8 bases at J, leaving 9 bases unmatched. The CDR3 coding sequence is TGTGCCAGCAGCCCCCACACAGGGGCAGGGGAGCTGTTTTTT. Encoded protein: CASSPHTGAGELFF.

This clonotype was recorded a few times. As DNA, the CDR3 is TGTGCCAGCAGCCGCGTCGAGACCCAGTACTTC. Translating it yields CASSRVETQYF. V and J are TRBV7-9 and TRBJ2-5; no clear D. The length of the CDR3 is 11 residues. The V end lost 5 bases, the J end lost 5 bases, and 6 bases lay between the germline ends. Germline CDR1 SEHNR, CDR2 FQNEAQ (reference sequence).

The table lists this clonotype with many counts. The CDR3 coding sequence is TGCAGTGCTAGGGACTGGCGGGAAGACTACGAGCAGTACTTC. Its protein product is CSARDWREDYEQYF. The chain joins TRBV20-1 to TRBJ2-7, with D maybe TRBD2 (6 bases). CDR3 length equals 14 residues. The germline V and J ends were trimmed by 3 bases and 3 bases, with 15 bases remaining between them. Germline V lookup: CDR1 DFQATT, CDR2 SNEGSKA (reference sequence).

In this sample, this clonotype turned up a few times. The CDR3 reads CASSLMSRMAGANVLTF. The CDR3 nucleotides read TGTGCCAGCAGCTTAATGTCCCGCATGGCTGGGGCCAACGTCCTGACTTTC. The V call is TRBV7-3, the J call TRBJ2-6; D gene uncertain. The CDR3 runs 17 residues. Germline CDR1 reads SGHTA; CDR2 reads FQGTGA. The ends were cut back, 1 base at V and 2 bases at J, with 12 bases in the middle.

This clonotype was seen more than once but under ten times. This chain links TRBV5-1 with TRBJ2-7, with D possibly matching TRBD1 (6 bases). CDR3 length equals 17 residues. Germline V gene sequence: CDR1 SGHRS, CDR2 YFSETQ. V was pared by 0 bases and J by 4 bases, with 20 bases between. The DNA for the CDR3 is TGCGCCAGCAGCTTGGCCGCCAGGGGAGCCCACTCTTACGAGCAGTACTTC. Translating gives CASSLAARGAHSYEQYF.

This clonotype was seen only a few times. The chain links TRBV4-1 to TRBJ2-4; no definite D call. Germline assignment: CDR1 MGHRA and CDR2 YSYEKL. Trimming removed 1 base from V and 8 bases from J, with 15 bases in between. This CDR3 region has 15 residues. CDR3 sequence reads: CASSQGRPFVYIQYF. Written as DNA, the CDR3 is TGCGCCAGCAGCCAAGGGCGCCCGTTCGTCTACATTCAGTACTTC.

This clonotype was seen ten or more times. V usage is TRBV18 and J usage is TRBJ2-6; 7 bases fit TRBD1. CDR3 length: 16 amino acids. Germline V gene lookup returns CDR1 KGHSH and CDR2 LQKENI. The V gene end was trimmed by 4 bases and the J gene end by 3 bases; junction bases not matched to a gene: 6. CDR3 loop: CASSQGQLSGANVLTF. The DNA for the CDR3 is TGTGCCAGCTCACAGGGACAGCTAAGTGGGGCCAACGTCCTGACTTTC.

The V gene is TRBV12-3 or TRBV12-4, the J gene TRBJ2-1; 11 bases fit TRBD2. The CDR3 length is 15 residues. J gave up 8 bases and V 3 bases, and 6 bases lay outside the gene matches. CDR3 nucleotides: TGTGCCAGCAGTTTTTTCCCTAGCGGGAGGTATGAGCAGTTCTTC. It codes for CASSFFPSGRYEQFF.

On this clonotype: Possible read error: a much larger clone is one base away. In this CDR3 the conserved last residue, phenylalanine or tryptophan, is missing, so a read error is likely. The V gene is TRBV12-3 or TRBV12-4, the J gene TRBJ2-1, with 10 positions matching TRBD2. Germline trimming cut 2 bases from V and 5 bases from J; bases unmatched to any gene: 6. This CDR3 has 16 amino acids. The CDR3 is CASSLSTSGTDNEQFC. The CDR3 DNA reads as TGTGCCAGCAGTTTAAGCACTAGCGGGACCGACAATGAGCAGTTCTGC.

This clonotype was counted between two and nine times. This chain uses TRBV7-6 with TRBJ2-3; the match to TRBD2 covers 7 bases. CDR1 is SGHVS, CDR2 FNYEAQ, per germline. This CDR3 is 18 amino acids long. The V and J ends lost 5 bases and 0 bases, in that order; junction bases with no gene match: 14. The CDR3 bases are TGTGCCAGCAGCCAACGCCCTCGCTTGCGGGAGAGCACAGATACGCAGTATTTT. As protein: CASSQRPRLRESTDTQYF.

The rearrangement links TRBV12-3 or TRBV12-4 to TRBJ2-1; D may be TRBD2 (6 bases). The CDR3 is 17 residues long. Trimming stripped 4 bases from V and 2 bases from J, with 18 bases between. The DNA of the CDR3 is TGTGCCAGCAGTTCCCTCCTCGGGGGTTTCCCCTACAATGAGCAGTTCTTC. Its translation is CASSSLLGGFPYNEQFF.

The V gene is TRBV4-3, the J gene TRBJ2-1; 8 nucleotides align to TRBD2. CDR1 is LGHNA, CDR2 YSLEER, per germline. The CDR3 sequence is 18 residues long. V was pared by 0 bases and J by 7 bases, with 14 bases of the junction left unmatched. CDR3 coding DNA: TGCGCCAGCAGCCAAGATACCCCCTTGGACGTAGCGGGGAATGAGCAGTTCTTC. This gives the protein CASSQDTPLDVAGNEQFF.

This clonotype was seen more than once but under ten times. This chain links TRBV5-1 with TRBJ1-4; a weak D match, TRBD1 (5 bases). V lost 4 bases, J lost 8 bases, and 15 bases lay in between. The CDR3 has 14 residues. Germline V gene sequence: CDR1 SGHRS, CDR2 YFSETQ. CDR3 DNA: TGCGCCAGCAGCCCGACTGGGGGAAAAGAAAAACTGTTTTTT. Its protein product is CASSPTGGKEKLFF.

This clonotype came up many times. The chain combines TRBV9 with TRBJ2-1, with D possibly being TRBD2 (6 bases). CDR1 is SGDLS, CDR2 YYNGEE, per germline. The CDR3 has 16 residues. V dropped 4 bases and J dropped 0 bases, with 14 bases sitting between them. The CDR3 loop reads CASSPVAESSYNEQFF. CDR3 nucleotide sequence: TGTGCCAGCAGCCCAGTAGCGGAGAGCTCCTACAATGAGCAGTTCTTC. The variable domain in full, completed from reference TRBV9 and TRBJ2-1, reads DSGVTQTPKHLITATGQRVTLRCSPRSGDLSVYWYQQSLDQGLQFLIQYYNGEERAKGNILERFSAQQFPDLHSELNLSSLELGDSALYFCASSPVAESSYNEQFFGPGTRLTVL.

This clonotype was seen many times. This chain joins TRBV27 and TRBJ2-3; 7 positions agree with TRBD2. Trimming at V came to 2 bases and at J to 1 base, leaving 3 bases not matched to a gene. CDR3 size: 15 residues. CDR1 is MNHEY, CDR2 SMNVEV, per germline (reference sequence). CDR3 loop: CASSLLAVGTDTQYF. CDR3 coding DNA: TGTGCCAGCAGTTTACTAGCGGTGGGCACAGATACGCAGTATTTT.

In this sample, this clonotype turned up many times. The chain joins TRBV29-1 to TRBJ1-1; D is possibly TRBD1 (5 bases). Looked up from germline, CDR1 is SQVTM and CDR2 is ANQGSEA. With 4 bases removed from V and 11 bases from J, the gap between germline ends came to 20 bases. This CDR3 contains 13 residues. The CDR3 sequence: CSVATLGAGDAFF. The CDR3 DNA reads as TGCAGCGTTGCCACCCTAGGGGCAGGAGATGCTTTCTTT.

This clonotype was observed once. The gene calls are TRBV5-1 and TRBJ2-2; 10 bases fit TRBD2. The CDR3 totals 18 residues. V lost 4 bases, J lost 0 bases, and 9 bases stayed unmatched. The germline CDR1 and CDR2 sequences are SGHRS and YFSETQ. The CDR3 reads CASSARLAGASNTGELFF. The CDR3 DNA reads TGCGCCAGCAGCGCCCGCCTAGCGGGGGCCTCGAACACCGGGGAGCTGTTTTTT. The full variable domain, in which reference TRBV5-1 and TRBJ2-2 provide the parts outside the CDR3, is KAGVTQTPRYLIKTRGQQVTLSCSPISGHRSVSWYQQTPGQGLQFLFEYFSETQRNKGNFPGRFSGRQFSNSRSEMNVSTLELGDSALYLCASSARLAGASNTGELFFGEGSRLTVL.

This chain links TRBV29-1 with TRBJ2-3, with D possibly matching TRBD1 (6 bases). Germline-derived CDR1 and CDR2 are SQVTM and ANQGSEA. The CDR3 length is 15 residues. V lost 4 bases and J lost 2, with 16 bases in between. CDR3 nucleotide sequence: TGCAGCGTTGTTTTTACAGGGACAAACACAGATACGCAGTATTTT. It translates to CSVVFTGTNTDTQYF.

This chain joins TRBV5-1 and TRBJ2-5; no definite D call. V gave up 4 bases and J gave up 3 bases, with 10 bases separating them. The germline V gene has CDR1 SGHRS and CDR2 YFSETQ. The CDR3 totals 13 residues. CDR3 loop: CASSPDREETQYF. The CDR3, as DNA: TGCGCCAGCAGCCCGGACCGAGAAGAGACCCAGTACTTC. Full variable domain (remainder filled in from reference TRBV5-1 and TRBJ2-5): KAGVTQTPRYLIKTRGQQVTLSCSPISGHRSVSWYQQTPGQGLQFLFEYFSETQRNKGNFPGRFSGRQFSNSRSEMNVSTLELGDSALYLCASSPDREETQYFGPGTRLLVL.

The table lists this clonotype with a few counts. This chain links TRBV2 with TRBJ2-7; 9 bases match TRBD1. Germline CDR1 is SNHLY and CDR2 is FYNNEI. The CDR3 runs 22 residues. V lost 2 bases and J lost 4; bases outside the gene matches: 27. The CDR3 region has the DNA TGTGCCAGCAGTGAACCGACCGCATCCGGGACAGGGATCAACTTAGCGCCTTACGAGCAGTACGTC. Its protein is CASSEPTASGTGINLAPYEQYV.